Each of the 26 T cell receptor beta chains below was sequenced from the same sample in a study of beta chain features in type 1 diabetes. Expressed TCRB transcripts were sequenced after all isolated RNA was converted to cDNA. TCRdb's table, derived via immunoSEQ multiplex PCR, lists solely in-frame clones and lacks some. Among 850,000 to 900,000 clones, roughly 15% were seen once, and the ten largest hold around 0.02%. What was sequenced was naive CD4+ T cells from blood. Receptor source: a woman aged 18 to 35 in good health.

This clone was picked up a small number of times. V gene TRBV9 combines with J gene TRBJ2-2, with D perhaps TRBD2 (5 bases). Trimming removed 0 bases from V and 0 bases from J, with 9 bases in between. Germline V gene sequence: CDR1 SGDLS, CDR2 YYNGEE. The CDR3 contains 16 residues. In nucleotides, the CDR3 is TGTGCCAGCAGCGTAGGGGCGGGTCCGAACACCGGGGAGCTGTTTTTT. As protein: CASSVGAGPNTGELFF.

The rearrangement links TRBV7-2 to TRBJ1-3, with no clear D. Germline lookup yields CDR1 SGHTA and CDR2 FQGNSA. The CDR3 is 15 amino acids. V lost 1 base to trimming and J lost 3 bases, with 10 bases between them. The CDR3 bases are TGTGCCAGCAGCTTAGGGTTGGCAGGTGGAAACACCATATATTTT. Its protein is CASSLGLAGGNTIYF.

The V call is TRBV2, the J call TRBJ2-5; possibly TRBD2 for D (6 bases). Germline values: CDR1 SNHLY, CDR2 FYNNEI. Trimming took 5 bases from V and 0 from J, leaving 13 bases between them. This CDR3 is 15 amino acids long. The CDR3, as DNA: TGTGCCAGCAGTCCAGGGACTGGGAACCAAGAGACCCAGTACTTC. It codes for CASSPGTGNQETQYF. Filled out from reference TRBV2 and TRBJ2-5, the complete variable domain reads EPEVTQTPSHQVTQMGQEVILRCVPISNHLYFYWYRQILGQKVEFLVSFYNNEISEKSEIFDDQFSVERPDGSNFTLKIRSTKLEDSAMYFCASSPGTGNQETQYFGPGTRLLVL.

In its sample, this clone was seen a few times. Other DNA sequences within the sample encode an identical CDR3. V is TRBV7-2 and J is TRBJ2-5; D is perhaps TRBD2 (6 bases). The V end was cut by 0 bases, the J end by 5 bases, with 7 bases between. The CDR3 contains 13 residues. Germline V gene data show CDR1 as SGHTA and CDR2 as FQGNSA. The CDR3 nucleotides read TGTGCCAGCAGCTTAGCCCGGGGGGAGACCCAGTACTTC. Encoded protein: CASSLARGETQYF.

This clone was seen a handful of times. Additional DNA sequences in this sample encode the identical CDR3. The rearrangement joins TRBV7-9 to TRBJ2-1; TRBD2 matches 9 bases. The CDR3 is 15 amino acids. V lost 5 bases to trimming and J lost 2 bases; unmatched junction nucleotides: 4. Per the germline V gene, CDR1 is SEHNR and CDR2 is FQNEAQ (reference sequence). As DNA, the CDR3 is TGTGCCAGCAGCCTGTTAGCGGGAGCCTACAATGAGCAGTTCTTC. Translating gives CASSLLAGAYNEQFF. Together with reference TRBV7-9 and TRBJ2-1, the CDR3 gives the full variable domain: DTGVSQNPRHKITKRGQNVTFRCDPISEHNRLYWYRQTLGQGPEFLTYFQNEAQLEKSRLLSDRFSAERPKGSFSTLEIQRTEQGDSAMYLCASSLLAGAYNEQFFGPGTRLTVL.

This clone was seen only a few times. The chain combines TRBV7-9 with TRBJ2-5; TRBD1 aligns across 9 bases. Germline values: CDR1 SEHNR, CDR2 FQNEAQ (reference sequence). The V segment lost 6 bases and the J segment 5 bases; nucleotides outside the gene matches: 4. CDR3 length: 13 amino acids. CDR3 in DNA: TGTGCCAGCAGGGGGACAGGGTGGGAGACCCAGTACTTC. Protein sequence: CASRGTGWETQYF.

The chain carries TRBV2 and TRBJ2-7; TRBD2 is a possible D gene (5 bases). The CDR3 is 19 residues long. The V gene lost 6 bases and the J gene lost 2 bases, with 29 bases spanning the gap. The germline CDR1 and CDR2 sequences are SNHLY and FYNNEI. In nucleotides, the CDR3 is TGTGCCAGCAGACTACCTCGAGGGCCTTCGAGGGTGGGCACCTACGAGCAGTACTTC. Its protein product is CASRLPRGPSRVGTYEQYF.

This clone was detected a few times. The V call is TRBV11-2, the J call TRBJ2-3; D is perhaps TRBD1 (5 bases). CDR3 length equals 16 residues. Per the germline V gene, CDR1 is SGHAT and CDR2 is FQNNGV. V was trimmed by 1 base and J by 2 bases, leaving 13 bases between them. The CDR3 nucleotides are TGTGCCAGCAGCTTAGTTCATACAGGTCTCACAGATACGCAGTATTTT. This sequence encodes CASSLVHTGLTDTQYF.

The V and J genes are TRBV10-3 and TRBJ2-5; TRBD1 agrees at 11 bases. The CDR3 extends over 15 amino acids. Trimming at V came to 3 bases and at J to 6 bases, leaving 6 bases not matched to a gene. CDR1 is ENHRY and CDR2 is SYGVKD in the germline V gene. This CDR3 reads CAISDMGTGGKTQYF. The CDR3 coding sequence is TGTGCCATCAGTGATATGGGGACAGGGGGAAAGACCCAGTACTTC.

This clone was detected only a few times. The gene calls are TRBV27 and TRBJ1-4, with D maybe TRBD1 (6 bases). The CDR3 loop spans 14 amino acids. The germline CDR1 and CDR2 sequences are MNHEY and SMNVEV (reference sequence). V gave up 2 bases and J gave up 7 bases, with 11 bases separating them. The CDR3 coding sequence is TGTGCCAGCAGTTTAACCAGGGGTCTTGAAAAACTGTTTTTT. Encoded protein: CASSLTRGLEKLFF.

The chain uses TRBV5-4 and TRBJ2-3; 8 bases line up with TRBD2. Germline CDR1 is SGHNT and CDR2 is YYREEE (reference sequence). The length of the CDR3 is 19 residues. The J segment lost 2 bases and the V segment lost 2 bases, leaving 16 bases of the junction unmatched. The CDR3 bases are TGTGCCAGCAGCTTAGCGGGAGTGAGGAGTAGGTCGGCCACAGATACGCAGTATTTT. Amino acid sequence: CASSLAGVRSRSATDTQYF. Complete variable domain (other parts from reference TRBV5-4 and TRBJ2-3): ETGVTQSPTHLIKTRGQQVTLRCSSQSGHNTVSWYQQALGQGPQFIFQYYREEENGRGNFPPRFSGLQFPNYSSELNVNALELDDSALYLCASSLAGVRSRSATDTQYFGPGTRLTVL.

This clone has more than one count but fewer than ten. The chain links TRBV28 to TRBJ2-7; D may correspond to TRBD1 or TRBD2 (6 bases each). The V gene lost 7 bases and the J gene lost 3 bases, with 10 bases spanning the gap. The CDR3 is made up of 12 amino acids. In germline, CDR1 is MDHEN, CDR2 SYDVKM. This CDR3 reads CASMRGVYEQYF. For the CDR3, the DNA is TGTGCCAGCATGAGGGGGGTCTACGAGCAGTACTTC. The complete variable domain, with remaining parts taken from reference TRBV28 and TRBJ2-7, reads DVKVTQSSRYLVKRTGEKVFLECVQDMDHENMFWYRQDPGLGLRLIYFSYDVKMKEKGDIPEGYSVSREKKERFSLILESASTNQTSMYLCASMRGVYEQYFGPGTRLTVT.

The rearrangement uses TRBV5-1 and TRBJ2-3; TRBD1 aligns across 7 bases. Germline loops: CDR1 SGHRS, CDR2 YFSETQ. V shed 5 bases and J 3 bases; nucleotides not matched to a gene: 12. This CDR3 contains 16 residues. CDR3 loop: CASSPSARGWTDTQYF. CDR3 DNA: TGCGCCAGCAGTCCCTCGGCCAGGGGGTGGACAGATACGCAGTATTTT.

The chain is built from TRBV28 and TRBJ2-3; possibly TRBD1 or TRBD2 for D (7 bases each). Per germline, CDR1 MDHEN and CDR2 SYDVKM. The CDR3 has 17 amino acids. V lost 8 bases and J 5 bases, leaving 26 bases between the germline ends. The CDR3 nucleotides read TGTGCCAGCCCCCCCAGACAGGGAGGGTTACTATTAGATACGCAGTATTTT. Translated: CASPPRQGGLLLDTQYF.

This clone was found a few times. The rearrangement joins TRBV19 to TRBJ1-5; maybe TRBD1 (5 bases). The CDR3 contains 18 residues. V was shortened by 3 bases and J by 2 bases, with 20 bases between the two germline ends. Germline CDR1 LNHDA, CDR2 SQIVND (reference sequence). The CDR3 here is CASSIGQGKGFGNQPQHF. The CDR3 coding sequence is TGTGCCAGTAGTATCGGGCAGGGAAAAGGATTCGGCAATCAGCCCCAGCATTTT.

This clone was observed a few times. This chain uses TRBV28 with TRBJ1-2; D gene unclear. Trimming stripped 5 bases from V and 4 bases from J, with 5 bases between. The CDR3 contains 11 residues. Germline loops: CDR1 MDHEN, CDR2 SYDVKM. The DNA of the CDR3 is TGTGCCAGCAGTAACCTCTATGGCTACACCTTC. Translation gives CASSNLYGYTF.

This clone has just a few counts. The chain carries TRBV11-2 and TRBJ2-3; 10 nucleotides agree with TRBD2. The germline V gene has CDR1 SGHAT and CDR2 FQNNGV. The CDR3 extends over 18 amino acids. V shed 2 bases, J shed 1 base, and the junction held 9 bases outside the gene matches. In DNA form, the CDR3 reads TGTGCCAGCAGCTTAAGCCCCACTAGCGGGACGGGCACAGATACGCAGTATTTT. The encoded protein is CASSLSPTSGTGTDTQYF. The whole variable domain, filled in from reference TRBV11-2 and TRBJ2-3, reads EAGVAQSPRYKIIEKRQSVAFWCNPISGHATLYWYQQILGQGPKLLIQFQNNGVVDDSQLPKDRFSAERLKGVDSTLKIQPAKLEDSAVYLCASSLSPTSGTGTDTQYFGPGTRLTVL.

This clone showed up just a few times. This rearrangement joins TRBV4-3 to TRBJ2-7, with 7 bases fitting TRBD1. CDR3 length: 15 amino acids. J gave up 1 base and V 3 bases, and 6 bases lay outside the gene matches. CDR1 LGHNA and CDR2 YSLEER come from the germline V gene. For the CDR3, the DNA is TGCGCCAGCAGCCAGGAGACAGGGACATCCTACGAGCAGTACTTC. This encodes CASSQETGTSYEQYF.

The J gene is TRBJ1-2, the V gene TRBV11-2, with D uncertain. CDR1 SGHAT and CDR2 FQNNGV come from the germline V gene. The CDR3 loop spans 18 amino acids. Between the trimmed V and J ends, which lost 2 bases and 3 bases, there was a span of 22 bases. For the CDR3, the DNA is TGTGCCAGCAGCTTATATGGGGTCTGGGCAGGAGCTCACTATGGCTACACCTTC. Protein: CASSLYGVWAGAHYGYTF.

This clone has just a few counts. The chain couples TRBV5-8 to TRBJ1-1, with TRBD1 identical over 8 bases. J gave up 3 bases and V 1 base, and 2 bases lay outside the gene matches. CDR3 length equals 14 residues. Germline V gives CDR1 SGHTS, CDR2 YDEGEE. CDR3 sequence: CASSLQGAYTEAFF. Here the CDR3 DNA reads TGTGCCAGCAGCTTGCAGGGGGCGTACACTGAAGCTTTCTTT.

This clone was seen a handful of times. The CDR3, as DNA: TGTGCCAGCACCACCCCAGGGGGCACCTATGGCTACACCTTC. Protein: CASTTPGGTYGYTF. The V gene is TRBV28, the J gene TRBJ1-2; 8 nucleotides agree with TRBD1. This CDR3 region has 14 residues. CDR1 is MDHEN, CDR2 SYDVKM, per germline. The J segment lost 4 bases and the V segment lost 7 bases, leaving 8 bases of the junction unmatched.

The chain recombines TRBV28 with TRBJ2-5, with no clear D. Germline V gene sequence: CDR1 MDHEN, CDR2 SYDVKM. Trimming took off 6 bases at V and 5 bases at J, with 13 bases between the two ends. The CDR3 covers 13 residues. The DNA of the CDR3 is TGTGCCAGCAGGAATACACCCACCGAGACCCAGTACTTC. Amino acid sequence: CASRNTPTETQYF.

The J gene is TRBJ1-4, the V gene TRBV6-1; D call uncertain. Trimming shortened V by 8 bases and J by 5 bases, and 6 bases separated the two germline ends. The CDR3 loop spans 11 amino acids. Germline-derived CDR1 and CDR2 are MNHNS and SASEGT. The CDR3 loop reads CASSRNEKLFF. In nucleotides, the CDR3 is TGTGCCAGCTCCAGAAATGAAAAACTGTTTTTT.

The rearrangement joins TRBV5-1 to TRBJ2-7; TRBD2 aligns across 8 bases. J lost 5 bases, V lost 2 bases, and 6 bases had no gene match. This CDR3 region has 14 residues. In germline, CDR1 is SGHRS, CDR2 YFSETQ. CDR3 sequence reads: CASSLRPREDEQYF. The DNA of the CDR3 is TGCGCCAGCAGCTTACGACCGCGGGAGGACGAGCAGTACTTC.

DNA for the CDR3: TGTGCCAGCAGCTTAGCATCGAGGGGGTACGGGTCCTACGAGCAGTACTTC. It codes for CASSLASRGYGSYEQYF. The chain links TRBV7-2 to TRBJ2-7; tentatively, D is TRBD1 (6 bases). Germline-derived CDR1 and CDR2 are SGHTA and FQGNSA. V gave up 0 bases and J gave up 1 base, with 16 bases separating them. The CDR3 spans 17 residues.

This sequence joins TRBV7-2 and TRBJ1-5, with D possibly matching TRBD1 (5 bases). V shed 2 bases and J shed 0 bases, with 14 bases lying between them. The CDR3 runs 17 residues. The germline V gene has CDR1 SGHTA and CDR2 FQGNSA. The CDR3 reads CASSLFVGRYSNQPQHF. CDR3 bases: TGTGCCAGCAGCTTATTCGTGGGACGGTATAGCAATCAGCCCCAGCATTTT.